These 5 T cell receptor beta chains share one sample of origin, sequenced in a study of regulatory T cells in long-lasting Graves disease (dated by TCRdb to the early 2020s). Library preparation used multiplex PCR. This sample was sequenced with an Illumina HiSeq 4000. To build TCR beta libraries, CDR3 regions were amplified by Arm-PCR using iRepertoire HTBI primers. TCRdb redid the processing of the public reads, applying fastp at Q25 and MiXCR, and retained in-frame beta chains. CDR3 protein duplicates are merged, each entry listing the most common genes and DNA. This sample lists more than 300,000 distinct CDR3 sequences; roughly 25% were detected once. Under 35% of the sample lies in the top ten. The sample's time point label, in plain terms: persistent/refractory GD, antithyroid drugs over 5 years with positive TRAb. For both TCR sequencing and RNA sequencing, RNA was extracted from PBMCs in TRIzol.

The specimen comprised peripheral blood mononuclear cells (PBMCs), sampled when the disease was refractory, from a patient treated with antithyroid drugs. These receptors were collected from a woman aged 40 to 49 with Graves disease. Donor details come from another sample of the same person, matched by shared clones.

Only a few counts were recorded for this clonotype. This sequence joins TRBV7-8 and TRBJ1-5, with D uncertain. This CDR3 comprises 13 residues. The V gene's germline CDR1 is SGHVS and CDR2 FQNEAQ. V shed 2 bases and J shed 7 bases, with 9 bases lying between them. The DNA for the CDR3 is TGTGCCAGCAGCTTAAGGAGGGAACAGCCCCAGCATTTT. This sequence encodes CASSLRREQPQHF.

This clonotype was counted many times. The chain combines TRBV6-1 with TRBJ1-6, with 8 bases identical to TRBD1. Germline loops: CDR1 MNHNS, CDR2 SASEGT. The V and J ends lost 3 bases and 10 bases, in that order; junction bases with no gene match: 8. This CDR3 spans 15 amino acids. The CDR3 sequence: CASSETTGEGSPLHF. The CDR3 nucleotides read TGTGCCAGCAGTGAGACGACAGGGGAGGGATCACCCCTCCACTTT.

This clonotype was detected only a few times. The chain employs TRBV5-4 and TRBJ2-5; 8 nucleotides match TRBD2. Germline loops: CDR1 SGHNT, CDR2 YYREEE (reference sequence). The CDR3 extends over 14 amino acids. With V trimmed by 4 bases and J by 2 bases, 4 bases remained unmatched. CDR3 DNA sequence: TGTGCCAGCAGCCCATCGGGGGGGCAAGAGACCCAGTACTTC. It specifies CASSPSGGQETQYF.

This clonotype was counted at least ten times. At one of its ends the junction is not consistent with the germline gene, which may arise from a read error. The chain couples TRBV20-1 to TRBJ1-4; no firm D call. The CDR3 consists of 13 residues. Germline loops: CDR1 DFQATT, CDR2 SNEGSKA (reference sequence). CDR3 residues: CSAIPVIDEKLFF. CDR3 sequence (DNA): TGCAGTGCTATCCCGGTTATCGATGAAAAACTTTTTTTT.

The sample holds a few counts of this clonotype. A read error is possible here, since a much larger clone lies one base away. The chain carries TRBV28 and TRBJ2-4; 7 bases fit TRBD2. Germline CDR1 and CDR2: MDHEN and SYDVKM. V dropped 4 bases and J dropped 13; count of bases not matched to a gene: 19. The CDR3 length is 16 residues. The CDR3 nucleotides read TGTGCCAGCAGTTGGCCCTTCATGGGGGGGATCCACGACCAGTACTTC. As protein: CASSWPFMGGIHDQYF. Full variable domain (remainder filled in from reference TRBV28 and TRBJ2-4): DVKVTQSSRYLVKRTGEKVFLECVQDMDHENMFWYRQDPGLGLRLIYFSYDVKMKEKGDIPEGYSVSREKKERFSLILESASTNQTSMYLCASSWPFMGGIHDQYFGAGTRLSVL.